This TCR beta chain was captured by sequencing in a study of neoadjuvant anti-PD-1 for oral cavity cancer. Blood libraries mostly used roughly 440 ng genomic DNA, six replicates each. Only in-frame clones appear in the TCRdb table, and some are missing; sequencing was by immunoSEQ multiplex PCR. The table records around 67,000 clones, 80% to 90% of them present only once. Points from the study as a whole: After neoadjuvant nivolumab, PBMC T cell clonality was significantly higher in non-responders than responders.

Indicated time point: after neoadjuvant nivolumab, at surgical resection. In the case of this clone: Antigen unknown.

Here the sequenced sample was PBMCs, taken after nivolumab (anti-PD-1) treatment. This receptor was identified in a person aged 35-79 years with oral cavity squamous cell carcinoma.

The CDR3 region is CASSLDGGAGEQFF. The CDR3 region has the DNA TGCGCCAGCAGCTTGGACGGGGGGGCTGGTGAGCAGTTCTTC. The chain recombines TRBV5-1 with TRBJ2-1, with TRBD2 identical over 8 bases. The germline V gene encodes CDR1 SGHRS and CDR2 YFSETQ. The CDR3 runs to 14 residues. The J segment lost 9 bases and the V segment lost 0 bases, leaving 5 bases of the junction unmatched. Full variable domain (missing parts from reference TRBV5-1 and TRBJ2-1): KAGVTQTPRYLIKTRGQQVTLSCSPISGHRSVSWYQQTPGQGLQFLFEYFSETQRNKGNFPGRFSGRQFSNSRSEMNVSTLELGDSALYLCASSLDGGAGEQFFGPGTRLTVL.